The clone carrying this TCR gamma chain was picked up many times. The antigen remains undetermined. TCRdb re-identified clones in the multiplex PCR reads via CATT. The sample includes some 2,000 gamma-chain clones, 7% seen only once; the top ten take over 60%. This sample was taken from a study of gamma delta lymphoproliferative disorders and STAT genes. Study-wide results and caveats: Gamma repertoires grouped patients separately from controls; delta repertoires showed no separation. Vgamma9-JgammaP and Vdelta2-Ddelta3-Jdelta1 dominated major clones in indolent patients.

Germline V gene lookup returns CDR1 VENAVY and CDR2 YDSYNSRV. V was pared by 1 base and J by 3 bases, with 15 bases of the junction left unmatched. This CDR3 region has 17 residues. Genomic DNA from isolated PBMCs served as the sequencing template. The median age of sequenced patients was 65 years. No sample was taken during therapy; all were off or pre-therapy. Sequencing input: blood. The chain joins TRGV8 to TRGJ1 or TRGJ2. Here the J gene was assigned by germline matching of the DNA, as TCRdb has none. The sequence came from a human donor with gamma-delta T-cell large granular lymphocyte leukemia. This CDR3 is CATWDSKSRLSYYKKLF. The CDR3, as DNA: TGTGCCACCTGGGATAGCAAATCCAGACTCTCTTATTATAAGAAACTCTTT.